This T cell receptor beta chain was found in a study of T cells in tuberculosis (dated by TCRdb to 2016 to 2019). A note on the overall study: In the study, CD1B tetramers and high-throughput TCR immunosequencing were combined to characterize T cells specific for the mycobacterial lipid antigen glucose monomycolate (GMM). A South African clinical cohort compared IGRA-negative adolescents, IGRA-positive adolescents with latent tuberculosis and adults with active tuberculosis, ten per group. Here is what the overall study found, with its caveats: Compared with IGRA-negative controls, TCR-alpha repertoires from active tuberculosis had smaller mean NN-distances to GMM-specific TCRs, which suggests clonal expansion of these TCRs. Clinical samples were chosen by availability of cryopreserved specimens, and active tuberculosis cases were adults while controls were adolescents. The smaller NN-distances were partly driven by shorter CDR3-alpha lengths in active tuberculosis patients, and the difference for TCR-beta did not reach statistical significance. A classifier using the diverse GMM-specific repertoire reached about 90% accuracy (AUROC 0.85 to 0.9), compared with 60% to 75% accuracy using GEM motif frequencies.

The CDR3, cysteine through phenylalanine, is 13 amino acids long. The CDR3 DNA has 39 bases and is translated from base 1. The germline V gene provides CDR1 MNHNS and CDR2 SASEGT. Unmatched junction bases come to 9, with V trimmed by 7 bases and J by 11 bases. At study entry, adolescents were screened for latent tuberculosis infection by tuberculin skin test and QuantiFERON-TB GOLD In-Tube IGRA. Unsorted cryopreserved PBMC were immunosequenced, covering on average approximately 100,000 T cells per clinical donor. Eleven high schools in the Worcester region of the Western Cape, South Africa, served as enrollment sites for adolescents aged 12 to 18 years. Ten M. tuberculosis-infected and ten uninfected adolescents were selected with matching for age and sex. PBMC from adolescents were isolated by density centrifugation from freshly drawn heparinized blood and then cryopreserved. The immunoSEQ multiplex PCR assay was used to generate TCR libraries, with TCR-beta and/or TCR-alpha/delta assays applied to each sample. The amplified TCR libraries were sequenced on the Illumina high-throughput platform. In the authors' own workflow: Clustering and dimensionality reduction relied on pairwise TCRdist distances among GMM-specific receptors from T cells that were either sorted ex vivo or expanded in vitro. Each clinical repertoire was assigned a mean NN-distance score, defined as the average TCRdist to the nearest 10% of tetramer-positive reference sequences. GEM TCR motif frequency was calculated as the fraction of unique TCRs that matched known GEM sequences by V/J usage and CDR3 length. Active tuberculosis was classified by linear discriminant analysis with leave-one-out cross-validation, implemented in scikit-learn. Imported from immuneACCESS, the table was reduced by TCRdb to in-frame sequences with V and J called. These copies leave out some clones; in studies compared against another copy, an unresolved V gene accounts for under half, and the cause of the remainder is not known. V and J calls and clone size follow that table, whereas D and trimming were derived from the DNA. This sample holds 40,000 to 45,000 clones; around 96% were observed only once. The ten largest account for 6.5% to 9.5% of the sample.

To note about this clone: Its cognate antigen has yet to be identified. No base quality values were provided; no much bigger clone lies one nucleotide off.

The sequenced sample was PBMCs. The origin of this receptor is a donor aged 10-30 years with latent tuberculosis or without tuberculosis infection. This chain joins TRBV6-1 to TRBJ1-5; 9 bases in the junction line up with TRBD1. DNA sequence: TGTGCCAGCAACCCCGGGACAGGGTGGACCCAGCATTTT. It is translated as CASNPGTGWTQHF.